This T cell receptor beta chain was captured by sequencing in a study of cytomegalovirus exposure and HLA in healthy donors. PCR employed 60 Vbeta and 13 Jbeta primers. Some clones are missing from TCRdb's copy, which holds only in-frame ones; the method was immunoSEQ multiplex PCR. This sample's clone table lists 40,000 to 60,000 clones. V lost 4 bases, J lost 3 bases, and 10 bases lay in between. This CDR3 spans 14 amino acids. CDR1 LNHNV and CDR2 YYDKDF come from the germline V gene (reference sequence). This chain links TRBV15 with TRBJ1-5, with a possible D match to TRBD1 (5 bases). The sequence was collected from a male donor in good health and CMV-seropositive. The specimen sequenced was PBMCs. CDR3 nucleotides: TGTGCCACCAGCACCGAAGGGGTCAATCAGCCCCAGCATTTT. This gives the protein CATSTEGVNQPQHF.